A selection of T cell receptor beta chains follows, all from one sample in a study of cytomegalovirus exposure and HLA in healthy donors. Measured with immunoSEQ multiplex PCR; TCRdb has only the in-frame clones, and not every one. In all, the sample yields roughly 220,000 clones. Sequencing used PBMCs. These receptors were taken from a girl aged 2 to 10 in good health and CMV-seropositive. CDR3s include the opening cysteine and the closing phenylalanine or tryptophan. D genes are given only for firm matches.

j_gene | len | d_gene | v_gene | CDR3aa | CDR3nt
TRBJ2-6 | 17 | - | TRBV7-2 | CASSLAGSHSGANVLTF | TGTGCCAGCAGCTTGGCAGGGTCCCACTCTGGGGCCAACGTCCTGACTTTC
TRBJ2-7 | 15 | TRBD2 | TRBV4-2 | CASSSGTSGSYEQYF | TGTGCCAGCAGCTCCGGGACTAGCGGCTCCTACGAGCAGTACTTC
TRBJ2-7 | 14 | - | TRBV19 | CASRRGTYSGEQYF | TGTGCCAGTAGGAGGGGGACATATTCCGGCGAGCAGTACTTC
TRBJ2-7 | 12 | - | TRBV5-1 | CASSHSATEQYF | TGCGCCAGCAGCCACTCAGCGACCGAGCAGTACTTC
TRBJ1-2 | 14 | - | TRBV6-4 | CASSAEPGGYGYTF | TGTGCCAGCAGTGCAGAGCCTGGCGGCTATGGCTACACCTTC
TRBJ2-2 | 11 | - | TRBV21-1 | CASSRAGELFF | TGTGCCAGCAGCAGAGCCGGGGAGCTGTTTTTT
TRBJ1-2 | 13 | - | TRBV18 | CASSPAQDYGYTF | TGTGCCAGCTCACCCGCTCAGGACTATGGCTACACCTTC
TRBJ2-2 | 12 | - | TRBV28 | CASSSSSGELFF | -
TRBJ2-2 | 12 | - | TRBV11-3 | CASSSSTGELFF | TGTGCCAGCAGCTCTAGTACCGGGGAGCTGTTTTTT
TRBJ1-2 | 13 | - | TRBV5-1 | CASLGGGTDGYTF | TGCGCCAGCCTGGGGGGGGGAACAGATGGCTACACCTTC
TRBJ1-1 | 13 | - | TRBV7-3 | CASSSKEGTEAFF | TGTGCCAGCAGCTCCAAGGAGGGCACTGAAGCTTTCTTT
TRBJ1-4 | 17 | TRBD1 | TRBV19 | CATARRAGEGGLEKLFF | TGTGCCACCGCCCGTAGGGCAGGGGAAGGGGGCCTTGAAAAACTGTTTTTT
TRBJ2-7 | 15 | TRBD2 | TRBV5-5 | CASSLTSDRTYEQYF | TGTGCCAGCAGCCTAACTAGCGATCGAACCTACGAGCAGTACTTC
TRBJ2-5 | 13 | TRBD2 | TRBV2 | CASSRLAGGEQYF | TGTGCCAGCAGTAGGCTAGCGGGAGGGGAGCAGTACTTC
TRBJ1-1 | 17 | TRBD1 | TRBV14 | CASSQERTGVWNTEAFF | TGTGCCAGCAGCCAAGAAAGAACAGGGGTGTGGAACACTGAAGCTTTCTTT
TRBJ2-6 | 18 | - | TRBV7-2 | CASRAWGRELPGANVLTF | TGTGCCAGCAGGGCCTGGGGGCGGGAGCTCCCTGGGGCCAACGTCCTGACTTTC
TRBJ2-2 | 15 | TRBD2 | TRBV9 | CASSWGLAGAGELFF | TGTGCCAGCAGCTGGGGACTAGCGGGAGCCGGGGAGCTGTTTTTT
TRBJ2-2 | 16 | - | TRBV19 | CASSIGWGEFTGELFF | TGTGCCAGTAGTATTGGGTGGGGGGAGTTCACCGGGGAGCTGTTTTTT
TRBJ2-1 | 16 | - | TRBV23-1 | CASSRCSTTVNNEQFF | TGCGCCAGCAGTCGATGCTCCACGACAGTTAACAATGAGCAGTTCTTC
TRBJ1-2 | 15 | - | TRBV7-2 | CASSLAGAINYGYTF | TGTGCCAGCAGCTTAGCTGGGGCTATTAACTATGGCTACACCTTC
TRBJ1-1 | 16 | TRBD1 | TRBV27 | CASSLNSGGGGSRAFF | TGTGCCAGCAGTCTGAATTCAGGGGGTGGGGGGTCCAGAGCTTTCTTT
TRBJ2-7 | 14 | - | TRBV28 | CASSLGAPTYEQYF | TGTGCCAGCAGTTTAGGGGCGCCCACCTACGAGCAGTACTTC
TRBJ1-2 | 13 | - | TRBV28 | CASSLGRVYGYTF | TGTGCCAGCAGTTTGGGCAGAGTGTATGGCTACACCTTC
TRBJ1-1 | 14 | - | TRBV19 | CASSQAQGNTEAFF | TGTGCCAGTAGCCAAGCACAGGGTAACACTGAAGCTTTCTTT
TRBJ1-4 | 15 | - | TRBV6-5 | CASSSLSGAGEKLFF | TGTGCCAGCAGTTCCCTCAGTGGAGCCGGAGAAAAACTGTTTTTT
TRBJ2-3 | 16 | TRBD2 | TRBV7-2 | CASSPRTSGRTDTQYF | TGTGCCAGCAGCCCCAGGACTAGCGGGCGCACAGATACGCAGTATTTT